This note documents a single T cell receptor (beta chain) sequence. The ends lost 3 bases at V and 5 bases at J; junction bases unmatched: 6. Germline V gives CDR1 LGHNA, CDR2 YNFKEQ. The CDR3 totals 17 residues. This sample is part of a study of blood T cell repertoires in COVID-19. About the study: Sites in the United States, Italy and Spain provided acute and convalescent COVID-19 samples. The analysed material was cDNA or gDNA that came from T cells, B-cell-depleted T cells, or PBMCs.

Authors' analysis steps: Estimation of nucleated cell counts was performed using reference gene primer amplification. TCRdb keeps only in-frame clones here, not all; method: immunoSEQ multiplex PCR. The DNA gave D and trimming, while V, J and clone size come from that table. Of 120,000 or so clones listed, roughly 83% were seen once; the top ten hold under 15%. Source material: peripheral blood. V is TRBV4-2 and J is TRBJ2-1; 14 bases are shared with TRBD2. This TCR came from a woman in her 30s who had recovered from COVID-19. The CDR3 loop reads CASSHSPGLAGDNEQFF. CDR3 in DNA: TGTGCCAGCAGCCATTCGCCGGGACTAGCGGGGGACAATGAGCAGTTCTTC.